The next 30 T cell receptor beta chains were all read from a single sample in a study of neoadjuvant anti-PD-1 for oral cavity cancer. Stated time point: after neoadjuvant nivolumab, at surgical resection. Only in-frame clones appear in the TCRdb table, and some are missing; sequencing was by immunoSEQ multiplex PCR. Of approximately 45,000 clones listed, around 79% were seen once; the top ten hold more than 4%. The sequenced sample was PBMCs, obtained after nivolumab (anti-PD-1) treatment. The origin of the receptors is a person aged 40 to 85 with oral cavity squamous cell carcinoma.

This clone was seen a single time. CDR3 DNA: TGTGCCAGCAGCCTCAGGGACACGGTCGGTGGCAATCAGCCCCAGCATTTT. It translates to CASSLRDTVGGNQPQHF. The rearrangement joins TRBV5-6 to TRBJ1-5, with D perhaps matching TRBD1 (6 bases). Trimming stripped 4 bases from V and 2 bases from J, with 19 bases between. This CDR3 has 17 residues. CDR1 and CDR2 (germline): SGHDT, YYEEEE.

This chain links TRBV6-1 with TRBJ1-6; tentative D call: TRBD1 (6 bases). The germline gives CDR1 MNHNS, CDR2 SASEGT. The V end lost 6 bases, the J end lost 8 bases, and 17 bases lay between the germline ends. The CDR3 is 15 residues long. The CDR3 sequence: CASRLEGGSYSPLHF. CDR3 bases: TGTGCCAGCAGGCTGGAGGGGGGTTCGTATTCACCCCTCCACTTT.

DNA of the CDR3: TGTGCCAGTAGTATAGGAGGAGGCTACACCTTC. Translating gives CASSIGGGYTF. The chain uses TRBV19 and TRBJ1-2; D is unresolved. Germline-derived CDR1 and CDR2 are LNHDA and SQIVND (reference sequence). Trimming cost V 1 base and J 8 bases, with 5 bases left between them. CDR3 size: 11 residues.

This chain joins TRBV29-1 and TRBJ1-1; 7 positions agree with TRBD1. Germline values: CDR1 SQVTM, CDR2 ANQGSEA. V lost 7 bases to trimming and J lost 0 bases; unmatched junction nucleotides: 5. CDR3 length: 13 residues. CDR3 sequence reads: CSGTTGMNTEAFF. The CDR3 region has the DNA TGCAGCGGGACGACAGGGATGAACACTGAAGCTTTCTTT.

This rearrangement joins TRBV19 to TRBJ2-1; 9 nucleotides line up with TRBD2. Germline trimming cut 1 base from V and 7 bases from J; bases unmatched to any gene: 5. CDR1 is LNHDA and CDR2 is SQIVND in the germline V gene (reference sequence). The CDR3 sequence is 15 residues long. The DNA of the CDR3 is TGTGCCAGTAGTATAGCTAGCGGGGTGGGGAATGAGCAGTTCTTC. Its translation: CASSIASGVGNEQFF.

This rearrangement joins TRBV19 to TRBJ1-2, with D unresolved. The CDR3 loop spans 13 amino acids. Germline V gene sequence: CDR1 LNHDA, CDR2 SQIVND (reference sequence). V was shortened by 2 bases and J by 1 base, with 5 bases between the two germline ends. Written as DNA, the CDR3 is TGTGCCAGTAGTATATCCAGTAACTATGGCTACACCTTC. Its protein is CASSISSNYGYTF. Full variable domain (rest looked up from reference TRBV19 and TRBJ1-2): DGGITQSPKYLFRKEGQNVTLSCEQNLNHDAMYWYRQDPGQGLRLIYYSQIVNDFQKGDIAEGYSVSREKKESFPLTVTSAQKNPTAFYLCASSISSNYGYTFGSGTRLTVV.

The rearrangement joins TRBV28 to TRBJ1-5, with D perhaps TRBD1 (6 bases). This CDR3 spans 13 amino acids. V shed 3 bases and J shed 7 bases, with 10 bases lying between them. Germline V gene data show CDR1 as MDHEN and CDR2 as SYDVKM. Written as DNA, the CDR3 is TGTGCCAGCAGTTTCCCAGGGGAACAGCCCCAGCATTTT. It codes for CASSFPGEQPQHF. Supplemented by reference TRBV28 and TRBJ1-5, the full variable domain reads DVKVTQSSRYLVKRTGEKVFLECVQDMDHENMFWYRQDPGLGLRLIYFSYDVKMKEKGDIPEGYSVSREKKERFSLILESASTNQTSMYLCASSFPGEQPQHFGDGTRLSIL.

This chain uses TRBV5-1 with TRBJ2-2; no reliable D call. With 0 bases removed from V and 7 bases from J, the gap between germline ends came to 10 bases. Germline-derived CDR1 and CDR2 are SGHRS and YFSETQ. The CDR3 covers 14 residues. CDR3 amino acids: CASSLGTRNGELFF. DNA of the CDR3: TGCGCCAGCAGCTTGGGCACTCGGAACGGGGAGCTGTTTTTT.

The chain employs TRBV9 and TRBJ1-1, with D unclear. The CDR3 runs to 13 residues. The V gene's germline CDR1 is SGDLS and CDR2 YYNGEE. V lost 0 bases and J lost 1, with 4 bases in between. CDR3 bases: TGTGCCAGCAGCGTAGATGAGAACACTGAAGCTTTCTTT. It specifies CASSVDENTEAFF.

This clone has just one count. This sequence joins TRBV7-6 and TRBJ2-3; tentative D call: TRBD1 (5 bases). Per the germline V gene, CDR1 is SGHVS and CDR2 is FNYEAQ. This CDR3 region has 16 residues. V lost 1 base and J lost 3, with 14 bases in between. The CDR3 nucleotides read TGTGCCAGCAGCTTAGAAAGCAGGGTGAAGACAGATACGCAGTATTTT. Translating gives CASSLESRVKTDTQYF.

This clone was counted once. V gene TRBV7-3 combines with J gene TRBJ1-2; D is unclear. Trimming took off 5 bases at V and 8 bases at J, with 21 bases between the two ends. CDR1 and CDR2 from the germline V gene are SGHTA and FQGTGA. The CDR3 extends over 15 amino acids. CDR3 amino acids: CASSPAPASRHGYTF. The CDR3 DNA sequence: TGTGCCAGCAGCCCGGCCCCGGCCTCGAGGCACGGCTACACCTTC.

This clone was observed a few times. The sample contains more than one DNA sequence encoding this CDR3. The V gene is TRBV2, the J gene TRBJ1-5; no clear D. This CDR3 region has 14 residues. Trimming removed 4 bases at V and 1 base at J, with 8 bases between. Germline assignment: CDR1 SNHLY and CDR2 FYNNEI. The CDR3 region is CASSGEGSNQPQHF. The CDR3 DNA sequence: TGTGCCAGCAGTGGGGAGGGAAGCAATCAGCCCCAGCATTTT.

The gene calls are TRBV19 and TRBJ1-2, with no clear D. CDR3 length: 14 residues. Trimming cost V 1 base and J 0 bases, with 6 bases left between them. Germline V gene data show CDR1 as LNHDA and CDR2 as SQIVND (reference sequence). CDR3 sequence: CASSIGSTNYGYTF. The CDR3 region has the DNA TGTGCCAGTAGTATAGGAAGCACTAACTATGGCTACACCTTC.

This clone occurred once. V and J are TRBV6-6 and TRBJ2-7; the D gene could be TRBD1 or TRBD2 (5 bases each). The ends were cut back, 0 bases at V and 6 bases at J, with 15 bases in the middle. Looked up from germline, CDR1 is MNHNY and CDR2 is SVGAGI (reference sequence). This CDR3 region has 15 residues. The CDR3 sequence is CASSYSGVVVVEQYF. CDR3 coding DNA: TGTGCCAGCAGTTACTCGGGGGTGGTGGTAGTCGAGCAGTACTTC.

The table lists this clone with a few counts. The chain uses TRBV27 and TRBJ1-2; D perhaps matches TRBD1 (5 bases). Germline lookup yields CDR1 MNHEY and CDR2 SMNVEV (reference sequence). The CDR3 is 15 residues long. V gave up 5 bases and J gave up 2 bases, with 15 bases separating them. CDR3 nucleotides: TGTGCCAGCAGTCCCAGGGTAATCAGCAACTATGGCTACACCTTC. This encodes CASSPRVISNYGYTF.

The chain employs TRBV28 and TRBJ1-2; D is ambiguous. V was trimmed by 3 bases and J by 5 bases, leaving 7 bases between them. Germline CDR1 and CDR2: MDHEN and SYDVKM. The CDR3 length is 12 residues. The CDR3 nucleotides read TGTGCCAGCAGTTTGGAGGGATATGGCTACACCTTC. It codes for CASSLEGYGYTF.

This chain uses TRBV11-2 with TRBJ1-3, with D possibly being TRBD1 (5 bases). Germline-derived CDR1 and CDR2 are SGHAT and FQNNGV. The CDR3 consists of 15 residues. Trimming removed 4 bases at V and 4 bases at J, with 14 bases between. This CDR3 reads CASSSRDSGGNTIYF. CDR3 nucleotides: TGTGCCAGCAGCTCTCGGGACTCGGGGGGAAACACCATATATTTT.

The CDR3 loop is CASSGIQAILGEQYF. CDR3 coding DNA: TGTGCCAGCAGTGGAATTCAAGCCATCTTGGGGGAGCAGTACTTC. The chain is built from TRBV2 and TRBJ2-7; D not certain. The germline V and J ends were trimmed by 4 bases and 7 bases, with 20 bases remaining between them. CDR1 and CDR2 (germline): SNHLY, FYNNEI. This CDR3 region has 15 residues.

The chain recombines TRBV28 with TRBJ1-6, with D unclear. The CDR3 has 17 residues. V was shortened by 2 bases and J by 1 base, with 12 bases between the two germline ends. In germline, CDR1 is MDHEN, CDR2 SYDVKM. CDR3 region: CASSLGWAGSYNSPLHF. The CDR3 DNA is TGTGCCAGCAGTTTAGGCTGGGCAGGATCCTATAATTCACCCCTCCACTTT. Complete variable domain (other parts from reference TRBV28 and TRBJ1-6): DVKVTQSSRYLVKRTGEKVFLECVQDMDHENMFWYRQDPGLGLRLIYFSYDVKMKEKGDIPEGYSVSREKKERFSLILESASTNQTSMYLCASSLGWAGSYNSPLHFGNGTRLTVT.

This chain joins TRBV27 and TRBJ2-1, with TRBD1 matching over 7 bases. CDR3 length equals 19 residues. Germline-derived CDR1 and CDR2 are MNHEY and SMNVEV (reference sequence). J was trimmed by 0 bases and V by 5 bases; bases with no gene match: 16. This chain's CDR3 is CASSTSGTATRRSYNEQFF. The DNA for the CDR3 is TGTGCCAGCAGTACCTCCGGGACAGCTACTAGACGCTCCTACAATGAGCAGTTCTTC.

The chain employs TRBV7-9 and TRBJ1-6; D unresolved. The CDR3 is made up of 14 amino acids. V shed 7 bases and J shed 6 bases, with 13 bases lying between them. The germline V gene encodes CDR1 SEHNR and CDR2 FQNEAQ (reference sequence). The CDR3 DNA reads TGTGCCAGCAACCTTATAGGGAGTAATTCACCCCTCCACTTT. Translated, it gives CASNLIGSNSPLHF. The variable domain in full, completed from reference TRBV7-9 and TRBJ1-6, reads DTGVSQNPRHKITKRGQNVTFRCDPISEHNRLYWYRQTLGQGPEFLTYFQNEAQLEKSRLLSDRFSAERPKGSFSTLEIQRTEQGDSAMYLCASNLIGSNSPLHFGNGTRLTVT.

This clone occurred once. The rearrangement joins TRBV7-9 to TRBJ1-2; TRBD1 aligns across 7 bases. V lost 2 bases, J lost 4 bases, and 13 bases stayed unmatched. This CDR3 is built from 17 residues. Per the germline V gene, CDR1 is SEHNR and CDR2 is FQNEAQ (reference sequence). The DNA for the CDR3 is TGTGCCAGCAGCTTACCCTCCGACAGGGATAGAGTCTATGGCTACACCTTC. Protein product: CASSLPSDRDRVYGYTF. The variable domain in full, with the rest retrieved from reference TRBV7-9 and TRBJ1-2, is DTGVSQNPRHKITKRGQNVTFRCDPISEHNRLYWYRQTLGQGPEFLTYFQNEAQLEKSRLLSDRFSAERPKGSFSTLEIQRTEQGDSAMYLCASSLPSDRDRVYGYTFGSGTRLTVV.

This chain joins TRBV7-9 and TRBJ2-5; D perhaps matches TRBD2 (6 bases). CDR1 is SEHNR and CDR2 is FQNEAQ in the germline V gene (reference sequence). The CDR3 has 14 amino acids. V was cut by 0 bases and J by 1 base, with 6 bases left in between. In nucleotides, the CDR3 is TGTGCCAGCAGCTTAGCGGGGGGCCAAGAGACCCAGTACTTC. Its protein product is CASSLAGGQETQYF.

The V and J genes are TRBV7-8 and TRBJ1-1; D unresolved. Trimming stripped 2 bases from V and 4 bases from J, with 14 bases between. Looked up from germline, CDR1 is SGHVS and CDR2 is FQNEAQ. CDR3 length equals 15 residues. The CDR3 here is CASSLNLGSSTEAFF. The DNA of the CDR3 is TGTGCCAGCAGCTTAAATCTGGGGAGTAGCACTGAAGCTTTCTTT.

The table lists this clone with a count of one. The chain combines TRBV5-1 with TRBJ1-1; no clear D gene. Germline assignment: CDR1 SGHRS and CDR2 YFSETQ. Trimming left V 2 bases short and J 1 base short, with 6 bases between. CDR3 length: 13 residues. CDR3: CASSFIENTEAFF. The CDR3 DNA reads TGCGCCAGCAGCTTCATTGAGAACACTGAAGCTTTCTTT.

The CDR3 DNA reads as TGTGCCAGAAGCATTGGTCTTGAAGCTTTCTTT. This sequence encodes CARSIGLEAFF. This chain joins TRBV5-3 and TRBJ1-1; D ambiguous. TRBV5-3 has ORF status, its function being uncertain. This CDR3 comprises 11 residues. V was cut by 4 bases and J by 7 bases, with 8 bases left in between.

This clone is medium-sized in the sample. The chain links TRBV9 to TRBJ2-7, with 14 bases lining up with TRBD2. With 2 bases clipped from V and 7 bases from J, the junction kept 5 bases outside the gene matches. Germline V gene lookup returns CDR1 SGDLS and CDR2 YYNGEE. The CDR3 totals 15 residues. The CDR3 loop is CASSVGLAGAGEQYF. The CDR3 DNA is TGTGCCAGCAGCGTGGGACTAGCGGGGGCAGGGGAGCAGTACTTC.

CDR3 in amino acids: CASQTRYGYTF. The CDR3 DNA sequence: TGTGCCAGTCAGACAAGGTATGGCTACACCTTC. The rearrangement uses TRBV28 and TRBJ1-2; D is undetermined. This CDR3 has 11 residues. Germline V lookup: CDR1 MDHEN, CDR2 SYDVKM. Trimming stripped 9 bases from V and 5 bases from J, with 10 bases between.

This rearrangement joins TRBV28 to TRBJ2-1; 8 positions match TRBD1. Trimming at V came to 10 bases and at J to 8 bases, leaving 4 bases not matched to a gene. CDR1 MDHEN and CDR2 SYDVKM come from the germline V gene. This CDR3 comprises 11 residues. The CDR3, as DNA: TGTGCCACCAGGGGGCAGGATGAGCAGTTCTTC. Translating it yields CATRGQDEQFF.

V gene TRBV9 combines with J gene TRBJ2-7; a possible D gene is TRBD2 (6 bases). The germline V gene has CDR1 SGDLS and CDR2 YYNGEE. CDR3 length: 15 residues. V lost 0 bases and J 4 bases, leaving 14 bases between the germline ends. The DNA for the CDR3 is TGTGCCAGCAGCGTAGGTACGGGAGACGTGTACGAGCAGTACTTC. This encodes CASSVGTGDVYEQYF.